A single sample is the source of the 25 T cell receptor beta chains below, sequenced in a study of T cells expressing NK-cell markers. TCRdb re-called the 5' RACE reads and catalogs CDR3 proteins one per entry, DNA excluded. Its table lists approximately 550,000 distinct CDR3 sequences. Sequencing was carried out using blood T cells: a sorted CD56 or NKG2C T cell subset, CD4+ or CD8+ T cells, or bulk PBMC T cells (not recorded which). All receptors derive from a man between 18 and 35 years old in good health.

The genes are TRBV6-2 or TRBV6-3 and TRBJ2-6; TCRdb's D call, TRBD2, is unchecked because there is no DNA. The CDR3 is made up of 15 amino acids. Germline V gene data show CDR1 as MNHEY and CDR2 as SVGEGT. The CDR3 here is CATIQRGYGANVLTF.

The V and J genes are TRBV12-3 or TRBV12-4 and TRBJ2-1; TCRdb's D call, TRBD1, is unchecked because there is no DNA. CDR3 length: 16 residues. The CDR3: CASRPGQRGFYNEQFF.

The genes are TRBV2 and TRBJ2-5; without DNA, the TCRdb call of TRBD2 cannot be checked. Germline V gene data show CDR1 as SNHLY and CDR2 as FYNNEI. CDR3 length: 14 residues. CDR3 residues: CASSEGTSGETQYF.

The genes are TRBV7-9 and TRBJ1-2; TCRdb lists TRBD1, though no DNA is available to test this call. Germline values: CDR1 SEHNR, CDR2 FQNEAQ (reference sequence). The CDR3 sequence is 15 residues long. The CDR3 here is CASSLGGEAHYGYTF.

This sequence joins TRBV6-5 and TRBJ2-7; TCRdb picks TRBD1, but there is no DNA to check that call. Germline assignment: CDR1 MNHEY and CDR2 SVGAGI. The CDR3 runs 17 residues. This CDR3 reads CASSYPKKQGRVYEQYF.

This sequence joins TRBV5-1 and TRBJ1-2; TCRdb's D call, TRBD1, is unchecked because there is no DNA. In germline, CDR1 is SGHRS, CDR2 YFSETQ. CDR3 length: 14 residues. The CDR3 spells CASSLSGGSAGYTF.

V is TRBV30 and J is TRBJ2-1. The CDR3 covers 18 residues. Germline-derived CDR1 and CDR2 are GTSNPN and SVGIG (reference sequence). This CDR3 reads CAWSGDTSSGSSYNEQFF. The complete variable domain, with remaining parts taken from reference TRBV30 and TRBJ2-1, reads SQTIHQWPATLVQPVGSPLSLECTVEGTSNPNLYWYRQAAGRGLQLLFYSVGIGQISSEVPQNLSASRPQDRQFILSSKKLLLSDSGFYLCAWSGDTSSGSSYNEQFFGPGTRLTVL.

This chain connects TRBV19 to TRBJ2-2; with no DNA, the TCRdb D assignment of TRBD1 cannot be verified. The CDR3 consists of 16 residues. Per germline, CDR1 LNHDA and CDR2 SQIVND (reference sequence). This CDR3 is CASRDRGVGYTGELFF. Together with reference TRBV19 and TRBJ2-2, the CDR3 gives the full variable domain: DGGITQSPKYLFRKEGQNVTLSCEQNLNHDAMYWYRQDPGQGLRLIYYSQIVNDFQKGDIAEGYSVSREKKESFPLTVTSAQKNPTAFYLCASRDRGVGYTGELFFGEGSRLTVL.

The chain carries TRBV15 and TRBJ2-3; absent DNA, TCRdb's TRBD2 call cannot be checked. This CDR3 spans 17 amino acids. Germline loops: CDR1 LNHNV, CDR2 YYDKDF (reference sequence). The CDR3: CATSRELKGRGTDTQYF.

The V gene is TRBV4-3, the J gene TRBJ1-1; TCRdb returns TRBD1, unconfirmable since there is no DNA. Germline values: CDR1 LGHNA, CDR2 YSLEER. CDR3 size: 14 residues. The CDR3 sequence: CASSQGGTIGTAFF.

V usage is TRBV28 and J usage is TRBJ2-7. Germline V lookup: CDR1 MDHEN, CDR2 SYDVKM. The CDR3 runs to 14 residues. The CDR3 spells CASSLSRNTYEQYF. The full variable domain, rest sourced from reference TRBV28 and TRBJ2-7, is DVKVTQSSRYLVKRTGEKVFLECVQDMDHENMFWYRQDPGLGLRLIYFSYDVKMKEKGDIPEGYSVSREKKERFSLILESASTNQTSMYLCASSLSRNTYEQYFGPGTRLTVT.

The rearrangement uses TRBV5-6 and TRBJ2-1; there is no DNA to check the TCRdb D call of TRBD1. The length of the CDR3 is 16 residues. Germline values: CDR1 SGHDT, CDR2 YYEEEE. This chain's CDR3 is CASSLWGESSYNEQFF.

The CDR3 protein is CASSGLRGRSTEAFF. The rearrangement joins TRBV5-1 to TRBJ1-1; TCRdb reports TRBD1, a call that lacks DNA to check it against. From germline, CDR1 is SGHRS and CDR2 YFSETQ. The CDR3 covers 15 residues.

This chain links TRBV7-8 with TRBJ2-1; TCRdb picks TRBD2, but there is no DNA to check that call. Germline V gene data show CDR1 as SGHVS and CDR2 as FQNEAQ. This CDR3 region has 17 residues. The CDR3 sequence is CASRPTEREATYNEQFF. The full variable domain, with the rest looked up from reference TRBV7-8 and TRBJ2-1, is GAGVSQSPRYKVAKRGQDVALRCDPISGHVSLFWYQQALGQGPEFLTYFQNEAQLDKSGLPSDRFFAERPEGSVSTLKIQRTQQEDSAVYLCASRPTEREATYNEQFFGPGTRLTVL.

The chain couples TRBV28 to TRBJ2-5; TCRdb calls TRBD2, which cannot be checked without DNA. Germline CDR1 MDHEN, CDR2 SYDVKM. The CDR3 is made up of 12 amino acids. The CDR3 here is CASENGMATQYF.

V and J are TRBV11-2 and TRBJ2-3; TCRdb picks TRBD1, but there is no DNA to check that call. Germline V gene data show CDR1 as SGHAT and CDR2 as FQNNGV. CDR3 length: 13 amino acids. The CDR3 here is CASSPPALDTQYF.

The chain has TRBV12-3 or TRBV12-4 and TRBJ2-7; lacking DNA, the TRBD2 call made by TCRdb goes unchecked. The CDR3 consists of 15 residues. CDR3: CASSFELAGRGEQYF.

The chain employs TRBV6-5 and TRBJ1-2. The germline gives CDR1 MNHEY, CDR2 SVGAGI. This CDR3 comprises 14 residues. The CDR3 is CASSFGVRDYGYTF.

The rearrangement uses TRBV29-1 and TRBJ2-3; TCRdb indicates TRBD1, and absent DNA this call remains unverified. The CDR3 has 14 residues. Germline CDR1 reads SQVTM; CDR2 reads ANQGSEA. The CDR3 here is CSVVNRGPTDTQYF.

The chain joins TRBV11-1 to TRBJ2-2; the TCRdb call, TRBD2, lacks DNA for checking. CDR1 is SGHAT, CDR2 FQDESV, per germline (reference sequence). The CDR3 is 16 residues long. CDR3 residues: CASSPSGIGGTGELFF.

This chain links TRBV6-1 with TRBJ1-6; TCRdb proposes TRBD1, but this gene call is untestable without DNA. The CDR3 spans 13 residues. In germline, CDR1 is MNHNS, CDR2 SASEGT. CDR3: CASTDMGGSPLHF.

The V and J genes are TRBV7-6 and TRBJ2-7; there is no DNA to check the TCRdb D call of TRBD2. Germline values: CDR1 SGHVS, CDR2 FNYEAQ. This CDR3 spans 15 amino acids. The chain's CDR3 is CASTREGLPSYEQYF.

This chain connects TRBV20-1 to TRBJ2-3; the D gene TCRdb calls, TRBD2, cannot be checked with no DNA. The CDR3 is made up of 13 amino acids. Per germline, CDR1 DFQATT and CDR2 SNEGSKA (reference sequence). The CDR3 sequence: CSARDGREDTQYF.

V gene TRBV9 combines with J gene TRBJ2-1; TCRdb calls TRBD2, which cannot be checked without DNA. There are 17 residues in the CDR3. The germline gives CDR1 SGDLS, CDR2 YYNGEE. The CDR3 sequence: CASSVWTSGFGANEQFF.

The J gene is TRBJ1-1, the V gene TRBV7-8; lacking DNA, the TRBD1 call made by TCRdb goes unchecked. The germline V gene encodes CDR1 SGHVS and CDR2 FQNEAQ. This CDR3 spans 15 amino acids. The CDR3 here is CASSLAPGATAEAFF.